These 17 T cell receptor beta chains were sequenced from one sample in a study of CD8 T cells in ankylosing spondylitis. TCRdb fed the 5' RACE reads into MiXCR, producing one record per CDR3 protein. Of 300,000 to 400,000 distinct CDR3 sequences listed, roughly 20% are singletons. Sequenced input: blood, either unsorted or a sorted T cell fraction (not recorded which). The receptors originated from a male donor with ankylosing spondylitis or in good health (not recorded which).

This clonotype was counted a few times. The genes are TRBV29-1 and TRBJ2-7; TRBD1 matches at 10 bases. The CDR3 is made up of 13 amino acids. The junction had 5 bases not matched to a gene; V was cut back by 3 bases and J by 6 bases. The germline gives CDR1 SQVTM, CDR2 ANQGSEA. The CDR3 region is CSVEIGTGVEQYF. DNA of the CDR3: TGCAGCGTTGAGATCGGGACAGGGGTCGAGCAGTACTTC.

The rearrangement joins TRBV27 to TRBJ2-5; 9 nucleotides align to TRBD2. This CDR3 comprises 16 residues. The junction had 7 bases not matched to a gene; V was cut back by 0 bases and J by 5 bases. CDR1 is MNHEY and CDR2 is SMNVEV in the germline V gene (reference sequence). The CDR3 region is CASSLSLAGSWETQYF. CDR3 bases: TGTGCCAGCAGTTTATCTCTAGCGGGGTCGTGGGAGACCCAGTACTTC.

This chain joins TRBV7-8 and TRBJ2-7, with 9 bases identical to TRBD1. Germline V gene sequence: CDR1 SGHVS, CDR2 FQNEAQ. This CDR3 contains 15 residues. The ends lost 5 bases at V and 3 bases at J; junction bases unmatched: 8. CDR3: CASSPHSGQGYEQYF. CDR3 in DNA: TGTGCCAGCAGCCCCCACTCGGGACAGGGCTACGAGCAGTACTTC.

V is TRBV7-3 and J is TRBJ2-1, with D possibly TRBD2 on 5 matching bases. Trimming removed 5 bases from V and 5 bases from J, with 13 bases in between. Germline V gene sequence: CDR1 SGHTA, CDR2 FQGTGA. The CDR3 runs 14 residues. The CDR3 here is CASSADRGHNEQFF. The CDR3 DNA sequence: TGTGCCAGCAGCGCCGATCGAGGGCACAATGAGCAGTTCTTC.

Here the CDR3 reads CSARVAGDPRPSYNEQFF. Written as DNA, the CDR3 is TGCAGTGCTAGAGTAGCGGGGGACCCTCGGCCTTCCTACAATGAGCAGTTCTTC. The chain recombines TRBV20-1 with TRBJ2-1; 9 nucleotides match TRBD2. Germline V gene data show CDR1 as DFQATT and CDR2 as SNEGSKA (reference sequence). The J segment lost 1 base and the V segment lost 1 base, leaving 11 bases of the junction unmatched. CDR3 size: 18 residues.

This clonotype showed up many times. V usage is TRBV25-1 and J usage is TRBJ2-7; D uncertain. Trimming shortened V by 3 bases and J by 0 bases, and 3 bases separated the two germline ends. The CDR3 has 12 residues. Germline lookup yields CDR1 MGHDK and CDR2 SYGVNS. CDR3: CASSDGSYEQYF. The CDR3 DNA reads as TGTGCCAGCAGTGACGGCTCCTACGAGCAGTACTTC.

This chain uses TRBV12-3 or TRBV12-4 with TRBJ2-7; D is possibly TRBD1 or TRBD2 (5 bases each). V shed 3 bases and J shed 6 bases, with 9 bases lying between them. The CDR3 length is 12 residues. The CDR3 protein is CASSFSGPEQYF. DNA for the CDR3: TGTGCCAGCAGTTTTTCGGGGCCCGAGCAGTACTTC.

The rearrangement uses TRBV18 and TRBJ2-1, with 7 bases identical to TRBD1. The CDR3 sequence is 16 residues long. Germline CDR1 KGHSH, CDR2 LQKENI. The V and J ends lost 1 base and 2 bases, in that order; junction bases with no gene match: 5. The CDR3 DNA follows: TGTGCCAGCTCACCACATTCGCAGGGGGCCTACAATGAGCAGTTCTTC. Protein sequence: CASSPHSQGAYNEQFF.

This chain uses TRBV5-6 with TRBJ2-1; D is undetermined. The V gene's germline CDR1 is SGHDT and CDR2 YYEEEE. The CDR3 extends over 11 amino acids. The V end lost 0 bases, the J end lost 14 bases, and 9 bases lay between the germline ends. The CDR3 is CASSLGGGEFF. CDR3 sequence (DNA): TGTGCCAGCAGCTTGGGGGGTGGAGAGTTCTTC.

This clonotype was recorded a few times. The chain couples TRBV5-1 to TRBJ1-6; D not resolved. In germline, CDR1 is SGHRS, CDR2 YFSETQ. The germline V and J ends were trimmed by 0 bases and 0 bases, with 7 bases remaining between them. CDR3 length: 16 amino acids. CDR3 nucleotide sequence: TGCGCCAGCAGCTTGGAAGGGAGCTCCTATAATTCACCCCTCCACTTT. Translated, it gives CASSLEGSSYNSPLHF.

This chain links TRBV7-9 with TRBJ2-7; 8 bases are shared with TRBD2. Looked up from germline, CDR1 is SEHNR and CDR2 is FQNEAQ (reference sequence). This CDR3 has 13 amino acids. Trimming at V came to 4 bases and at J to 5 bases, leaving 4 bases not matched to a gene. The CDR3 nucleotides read TGTGCCAGCAGCTCACCCGGGGGGGACGAGCAGTACTTC. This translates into CASSSPGGDEQYF.

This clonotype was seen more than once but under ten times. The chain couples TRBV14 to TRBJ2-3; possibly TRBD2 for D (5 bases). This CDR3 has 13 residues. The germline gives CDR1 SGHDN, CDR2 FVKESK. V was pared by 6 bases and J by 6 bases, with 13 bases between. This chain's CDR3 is CASRQSSGDTQYF. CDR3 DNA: TGTGCCAGCAGGCAGTCATCGGGGGATACGCAGTATTTT.

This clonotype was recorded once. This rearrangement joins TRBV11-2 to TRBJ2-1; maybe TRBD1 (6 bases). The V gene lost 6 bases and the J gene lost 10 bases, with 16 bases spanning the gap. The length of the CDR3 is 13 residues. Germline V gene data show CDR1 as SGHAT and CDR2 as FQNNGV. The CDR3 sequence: CASRIVGAVEQFF. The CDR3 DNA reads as TGTGCCAGCAGGATAGTGGGGGCAGTAGAGCAGTTCTTC.

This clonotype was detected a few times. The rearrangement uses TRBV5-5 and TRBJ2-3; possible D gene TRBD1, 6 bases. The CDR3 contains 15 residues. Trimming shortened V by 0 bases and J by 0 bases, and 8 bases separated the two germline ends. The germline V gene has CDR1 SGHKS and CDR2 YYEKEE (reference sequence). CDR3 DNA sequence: TGTGCCAGCAGCTTGGAGGACAGCAGCACAGATACGCAGTATTTT. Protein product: CASSLEDSSTDTQYF.

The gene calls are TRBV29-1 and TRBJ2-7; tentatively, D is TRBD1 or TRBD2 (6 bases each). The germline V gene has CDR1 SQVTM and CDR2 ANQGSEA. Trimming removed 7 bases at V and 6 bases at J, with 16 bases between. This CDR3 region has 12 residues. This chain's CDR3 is CSARGTNGEQYF. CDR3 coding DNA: TGCAGCGCTCGGGGGACAAACGGCGAGCAGTACTTC.

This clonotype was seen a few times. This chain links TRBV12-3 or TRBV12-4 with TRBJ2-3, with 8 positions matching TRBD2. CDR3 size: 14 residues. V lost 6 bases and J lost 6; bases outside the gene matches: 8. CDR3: CASSRGGNMDTQYF. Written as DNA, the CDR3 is TGTGCCAGCAGCCGGGGGGGAAATATGGATACGCAGTATTTT.

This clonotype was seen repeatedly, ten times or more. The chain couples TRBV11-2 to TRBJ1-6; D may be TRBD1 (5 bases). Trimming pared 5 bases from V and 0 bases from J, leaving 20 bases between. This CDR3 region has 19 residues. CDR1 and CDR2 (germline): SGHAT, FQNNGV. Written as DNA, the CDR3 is TGTGCCAGCAGCCCGACCCCCCAGGGCTGGGGCTCCTATAATTCACCCCTCCACTTT. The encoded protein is CASSPTPQGWGSYNSPLHF.